These 5 T cell receptor beta chains share one sample of origin, sequenced in a study of early T cells in non-severe SARS-CoV-2 infection. Via MiXCR, TCRdb re-called the 5' RACE reads, giving one row per CDR3 protein. The sample shows 80,000 to 100,000 distinct CDR3 sequences, 13% to 15% of them seen only once. Source material: whole blood. The receptors shown here come from an adult who was a healthcare worker with PCR-confirmed SARS-CoV-2 infection or an uninfected control (not recorded which).

The CDR3 nucleotides read TGTGCCAGCAGTCCCGCCGAGAGAGATACGCAGTATTTT. Amino acid sequence: CASSPAERDTQYF. The rearrangement links TRBV12-3 or TRBV12-4 to TRBJ2-3; no definite D call. The CDR3 totals 13 residues. The germline V and J ends were trimmed by 5 bases and 5 bases, with 11 bases remaining between them.

This clonotype was seen at least ten times. The chain is built from TRBV7-6 and TRBJ1-5; 7 bases map to TRBD1. CDR3 length: 17 amino acids. Germline values: CDR1 SGHVS, CDR2 FNYEAQ. V dropped 4 bases and J dropped 0; count of bases not matched to a gene: 9. The CDR3: CASSWTGQPYSNQPQHF. The DNA of the CDR3 is TGTGCCAGCAGCTGGACGGGACAGCCGTATAGCAATCAGCCCCAGCATTTT. Full variable domain (rest looked up from reference TRBV7-6 and TRBJ1-5): GAGVSQSPRYKVTKRGQDVALRCDPISGHVSLYWYRQALGQGPEFLTYFNYEAQQDKSGLPNDRFSAERPEGSISTLTIQRTEQRDSAMYRCASSWTGQPYSNQPQHFGDGTRLSIL.

This chain links TRBV10-3 with TRBJ1-3; no definite D call. The CDR3 spans 16 residues. CDR1 is ENHRY and CDR2 is SYGVKD in the germline V gene. Between the trimmed V and J ends, which lost 3 bases and 0 bases, there was a span of 12 bases. Here the CDR3 reads CAISDSGPNSGNTIYF. CDR3 sequence (DNA): TGTGCCATCAGTGACTCCGGGCCAAACTCTGGAAACACCATATATTTT.

About this clonotype: A read error may explain this, as a much larger clone is one base away. The chain couples TRBV29-1 to TRBJ1-4; TRBD1 aligns across 9 bases. J was trimmed by 5 bases and V by 6 bases; bases with no gene match: 1. Germline-derived CDR1 and CDR2 are SQVTM and ANQGSEA. The CDR3 runs 12 residues. CDR3 residues: CSVGTGNEKLFF. CDR3 DNA: TGCAGCGTCGGGACAGGGAATGAAAAACTGTTTTTT.

The chain uses TRBV11-2 and TRBJ2-1, with D hard to call. The germline V gene has CDR1 SGHAT and CDR2 FQNNGV. The CDR3 has 17 amino acids. The ends were cut back, 1 base at V and 0 bases at J, with 13 bases in the middle. CDR3 nucleotide sequence: TGTGCCAGCAGCTTAGGTCCGGGCCAGAGCTCCTACAATGAGCAGTTCTTC. This translates into CASSLGPGQSSYNEQFF.